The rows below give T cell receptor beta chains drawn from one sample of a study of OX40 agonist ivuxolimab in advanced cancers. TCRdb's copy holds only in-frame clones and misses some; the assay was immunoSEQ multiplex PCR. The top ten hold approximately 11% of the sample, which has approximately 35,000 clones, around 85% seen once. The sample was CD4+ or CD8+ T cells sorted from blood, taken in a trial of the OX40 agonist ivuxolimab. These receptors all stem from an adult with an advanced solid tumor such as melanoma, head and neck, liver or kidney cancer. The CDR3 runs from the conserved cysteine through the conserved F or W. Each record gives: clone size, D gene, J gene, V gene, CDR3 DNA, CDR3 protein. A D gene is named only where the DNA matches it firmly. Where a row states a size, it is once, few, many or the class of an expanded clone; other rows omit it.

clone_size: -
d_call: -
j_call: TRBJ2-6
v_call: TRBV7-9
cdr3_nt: TGTGCCAGCAGCTTTCGCTCCTCTGGGGCCAACGTCCTGACTTTC
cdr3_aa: CASSFRSSGANVLTF

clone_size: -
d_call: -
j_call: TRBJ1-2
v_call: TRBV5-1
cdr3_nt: TGCGCCAGCAGCTTCTCACAGGGTAAAGGTGGCTACACCTTC
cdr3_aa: CASSFSQGKGGYTF

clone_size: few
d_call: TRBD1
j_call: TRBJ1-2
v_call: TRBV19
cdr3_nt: TGTGCCAGTAGTGCCCGGGACAGAACCGCTGGCTACACCTTC
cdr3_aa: CASSARDRTAGYTF

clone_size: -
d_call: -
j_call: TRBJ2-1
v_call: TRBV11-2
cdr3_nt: TGTGCCAGCAGCTTAGACCGGGCCTCCAATGAGCAGTTCTTC
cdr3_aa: CASSLDRASNEQFF

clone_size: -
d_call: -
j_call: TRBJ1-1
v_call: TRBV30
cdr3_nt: TGTGCCTGGAGTAAGACGCTATGGGCGGAGAACACTGAAGCTTTCTTT
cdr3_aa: CAWSKTLWAENTEAFF

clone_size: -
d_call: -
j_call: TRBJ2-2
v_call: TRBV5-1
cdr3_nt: TGCGCCAGCAGCCAAACAACAGGGAATAGAAACACCGGGGAGCTGTTTTTT
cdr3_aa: CASSQTTGNRNTGELFF

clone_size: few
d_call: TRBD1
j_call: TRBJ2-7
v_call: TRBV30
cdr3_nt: TGTGCCTGTAATAAGGGACAGGGACCCTACGAGCAGTACTTC
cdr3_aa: CACNKGQGPYEQYF

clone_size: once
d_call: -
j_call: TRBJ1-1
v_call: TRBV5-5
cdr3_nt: TGTGCCAGCAGCCCACCTCCACAGAACACTGAAGCTTTCTTT
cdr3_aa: CASSPPPQNTEAFF

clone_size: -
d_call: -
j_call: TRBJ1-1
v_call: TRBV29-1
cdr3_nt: TGCAGCGTTGAAGGTTCGGGAGGTGAGAGGCTTGAAGCTTTCTTT
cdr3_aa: CSVEGSGGERLEAFF

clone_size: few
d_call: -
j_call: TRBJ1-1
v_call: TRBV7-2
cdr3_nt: TGTGCCAGCAGCTGGGGTGGGGTGAACACTGAAGCTTTCTTT
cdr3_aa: CASSWGGVNTEAFF

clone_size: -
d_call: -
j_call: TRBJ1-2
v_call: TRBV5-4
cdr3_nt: TGTGCCAGCAGCTTGGCGGGGGGCGCGGGAGGCTACACCTTC
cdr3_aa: CASSLAGGAGGYTF

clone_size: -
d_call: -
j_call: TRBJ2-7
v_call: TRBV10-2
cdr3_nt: TGCGCCAGCAGTGAGGAGGTCCCCGAGCAGTACTTC
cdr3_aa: CASSEEVPEQYF

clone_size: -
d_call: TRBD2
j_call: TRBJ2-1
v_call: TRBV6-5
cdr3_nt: TGTGCCAGCAGCCGACCCGGGACTACTGAGCAGTTCTTC
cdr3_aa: CASSRPGTTEQFF

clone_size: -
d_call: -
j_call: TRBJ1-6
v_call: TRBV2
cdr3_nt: TGTGCCAGCAGTGCCAGGGACTCCTATAATTCACCCCTCCACTTT
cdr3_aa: CASSARDSYNSPLHF

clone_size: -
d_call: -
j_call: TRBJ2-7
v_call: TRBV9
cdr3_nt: TGTGCCAGCAGCGTAGAAACTATCTCCTACGAGCAGTACTTC
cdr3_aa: CASSVETISYEQYF

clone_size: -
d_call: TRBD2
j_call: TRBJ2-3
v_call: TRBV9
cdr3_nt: TGTGCCAGCAGCGTAGAAGCGGGGGGCCGCACAGATACGCAGTATTTT
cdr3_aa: CASSVEAGGRTDTQYF

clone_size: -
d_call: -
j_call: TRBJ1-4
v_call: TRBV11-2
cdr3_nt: TGTGCCAGCAGCCAGAGGGGTGAAAAACTGTTTTTT
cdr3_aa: CASSQRGEKLFF

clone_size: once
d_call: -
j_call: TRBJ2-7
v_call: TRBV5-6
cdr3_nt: TGTGCCAGCAGCGTCTCCTACGAGCAGTACTTC
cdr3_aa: CASSVSYEQYF

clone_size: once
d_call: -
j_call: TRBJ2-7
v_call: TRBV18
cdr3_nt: TGTGCCAGCTCACCAGGGCCGGGTAACTACGAGCAGTACTTC
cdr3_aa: CASSPGPGNYEQYF

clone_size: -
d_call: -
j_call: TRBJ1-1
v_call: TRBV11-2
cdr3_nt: TGTGCCAGCAGCTTAACCGGGGGAAAGGGGCAAGGAACTGAAGCTTTCTTT
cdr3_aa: CASSLTGGKGQGTEAFF

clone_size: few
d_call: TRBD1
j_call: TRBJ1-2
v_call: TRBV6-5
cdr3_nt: TGTGCCAGCAGAGACAGGGATAGGGACTACTATGGCTACACCTTC
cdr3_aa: CASRDRDRDYYGYTF

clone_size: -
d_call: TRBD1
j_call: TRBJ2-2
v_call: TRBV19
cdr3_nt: TGTGCCAGTAGGCTCGACAGGGACATGAACACCGGGGAGCTGTTTTTT
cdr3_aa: CASRLDRDMNTGELFF

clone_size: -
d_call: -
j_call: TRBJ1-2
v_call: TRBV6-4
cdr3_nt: TGTGCCAGCAGTGACGGCCGGGGCCAGGGCTATGGCTACACCTTC
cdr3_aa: CASSDGRGQGYGYTF

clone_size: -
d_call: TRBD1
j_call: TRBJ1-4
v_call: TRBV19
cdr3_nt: TGTGCCAGTAGTCCCAGGACAGGGGCCCCAACTAATGAAAAACTGTTTTTT
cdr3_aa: CASSPRTGAPTNEKLFF

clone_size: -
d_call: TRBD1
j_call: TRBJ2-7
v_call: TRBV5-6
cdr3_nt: TGTGCCAGCAGCTTGAGCAGGGGGGACAGGGGTGATGGATACGAGCAGTACTTC
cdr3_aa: CASSLSRGDRGDGYEQYF